The 7 T cell receptor beta chains reported below all come from one sample, sequenced in a study of T cell responses to AZD1222 COVID-19 vaccine. Sequencing was performed with immunoSEQ multiplex PCR; in TCRdb, only in-frame clones are kept and a portion is missing. The sample has under 100,000 clones, roughly 90% seen once. The starting material was peripheral blood, obtained on day 0 of AZD1222 vaccination. The receptors were sampled from an adult in good health.

The rearrangement uses TRBV7-2 and TRBJ1-1; possible D gene TRBD1, 6 bases. This CDR3 is built from 14 residues. The germline V gene encodes CDR1 SGHTA and CDR2 FQGNSA. Trimming stripped 5 bases from V and 5 bases from J, with 15 bases between. CDR3 sequence (DNA): TGTGCCAGCAGCCGGGAAGGGGGTGTAACTGAAGCTTTCTTT. It translates to CASSREGGVTEAFF.

The CDR3: CASSASSGNTIYF. The CDR3 DNA reads as TGTGCCAGCAGCGCTAGCTCTGGAAACACCATATATTTT. The V gene is TRBV27, the J gene TRBJ1-3; D uncertain. CDR3 size: 13 residues. Trimming took off 6 bases at V and 0 bases at J, with 6 bases between the two ends. Germline V gene sequence: CDR1 MNHEY, CDR2 SMNVEV (reference sequence).

The genes are TRBV4-1 and TRBJ1-2, with 7 bases matching TRBD1. The CDR3 is 15 residues long. Per germline, CDR1 MGHRA and CDR2 YSYEKL. Trimming removed 2 bases from V and 3 bases from J; junction bases left unmatched: 6. CDR3 in amino acids: CASSQPNRGHYGYTF. CDR3 bases: TGCGCCAGCAGCCAACCTAACAGGGGCCACTATGGCTACACCTTC.

V usage is TRBV7-2 and J usage is TRBJ1-5; D is uncertain. Germline lookup yields CDR1 SGHTA and CDR2 FQGNSA. V lost 1 base to trimming and J lost 10 bases, with 8 bases between them. This CDR3 is 12 amino acids long. The CDR3 loop reads CASSLESRPQHF. DNA for the CDR3: TGTGCCAGCAGCTTAGAAAGCAGACCCCAGCATTTT. Full variable domain (missing parts from reference TRBV7-2 and TRBJ1-5): GAGVSQSPSNKVTEKGKDVELRCDPISGHTALYWYRQSLGQGLEFLIYFQGNSAPDKSGLPSDRFSAERTGGSVSTLTIQRTQQEDSAVYLCASSLESRPQHFGDGTRLSIL.

V and J are TRBV3-1 (or the pseudogene TRBV3-2) and TRBJ2-7, with D possibly TRBD1 on 6 matching bases. Germline CDR1 is LGHDT and CDR2 is YNNKEL (reference sequence). V dropped 6 bases and J dropped 4 bases, with 10 bases sitting between them. The CDR3 sequence is 12 residues long. CDR3 nucleotides: TGTGCCAGCAGTACACAGGGTTACGAGCAGTACTTC. This sequence encodes CASSTQGYEQYF.

This clone appeared a few times. The chain employs TRBV28 and TRBJ1-2; 10 nucleotides match TRBD1. V lost 6 bases to trimming and J lost 4 bases; unmatched junction nucleotides: 5. CDR1 and CDR2 (germline): MDHEN, SYDVKM. The CDR3 has 14 amino acids. CDR3 DNA: TGTGCCAGCAGGGACAGGGGGGAAGTCTATGGCTACACCTTC. This translates into CASRDRGEVYGYTF.

The CDR3 protein is CASSLGQGEMWNEQFF. In DNA form, the CDR3 reads TGTGCCAGCAGCCTTGGACAGGGGGAAATGTGGAATGAGCAGTTCTTC. J is TRBJ2-1 and V is TRBV7-9, with TRBD1 identical over 10 bases. The germline gives CDR1 SEHNR, CDR2 FQNEAQ (reference sequence). V was pared by 5 bases and J by 7 bases, with 11 bases of the junction left unmatched. CDR3 length equals 16 residues. Variable domain in full (rest from reference TRBV7-9 and TRBJ2-1): DTGVSQNPRHKITKRGQNVTFRCDPISEHNRLYWYRQTLGQGPEFLTYFQNEAQLEKSRLLSDRFSAERPKGSFSTLEIQRTEQGDSAMYLCASSLGQGEMWNEQFFGPGTRLTVL.